A selection of T cell receptor beta chains follows, all from one sample in a study of identical twins. A single record per CDR3 protein comes from TCRdb applying MiXCR to the 5' RACE reads. Here the sample spans some 230,000 distinct CDR3 sequences, 6% to 7% being singletons. The same data also contributed to another study, on T cells expressing NK-cell markers.

Sequenced material: CD8+ T cells sorted from blood. These receptors were obtained from a woman aged 18-29 years in good health. The conserved cysteine and the conserved F or W are not part of the CDR3 here.

J gene,V gene,CDR3 protein
TRBJ2-5,TRBV5-1,ATRAPGLETQY
TRBJ1-1,TRBV29-1,SVVSGNTEAF
TRBJ2-1,TRBV5-8,ASSPAAREQF
TRBJ2-1,TRBV9,ASSVEAGGSYNEQF
TRBJ2-1,TRBV6-1,ASRPWTGANEQF
TRBJ2-7,TRBV3-1,ASSPLPSAVSYEQY
TRBJ1-2,TRBV12-3/TRBV12-4,ATRAGSYGYT
TRBJ2-3,TRBV12-3/TRBV12-4,ASLTRDHLYTQY
TRBJ2-1,TRBV6-2/TRBV6-3,ASSLSSGRYNEQF
TRBJ2-7,TRBV7-8,ASSYTGTGTYEQY
TRBJ2-5,TRBV2,AREERGSQETQY
TRBJ2-2,TRBV20-1,SAADTGELF
TRBJ2-7,TRBV29-1,SVEDHGRTYEQY
TRBJ1-1,TRBV6-5,ASSYSWQGDTEAF
TRBJ2-7,TRBV5-6,ASSYPTGSYEQY
TRBJ2-1,TRBV11-1,ASSPLPGLAGAYNEQF
TRBJ1-2,TRBV7-9,ASSQPNMTGIYGYT
TRBJ2-7,TRBV20-1,SARDSDRGYEQY
TRBJ2-5,TRBV9,ASSEGDAGETQY
TRBJ1-5,TRBV7-9,ASTSTGGGNQPQH
TRBJ2-7,TRBV27,ASSSRGRSLYEQY
TRBJ2-7,TRBV24-1,ATSDPDTHEQY
TRBJ1-1,TRBV7-2,ASSLQRENTEAF
TRBJ2-1,TRBV5-1,ASSSGLAGAYNEQF
TRBJ1-6,TRBV7-6,ASSPGADNSPLH
TRBJ2-2,TRBV9,ASSVSSGGVNTGELF
TRBJ2-7,TRBV6-2/TRBV6-3,ASSPFGTGDY
TRBJ1-1,TRBV7-9,ASSPQGRLNTEAF
TRBJ2-2,TRBV11-3,ASSLDMEMDTGELF
TRBJ1-2,TRBV11-1,ASSLSQSTGLRNYGYT
TRBJ2-1,TRBV7-8,ASSLGTSGLDNEQF
TRBJ2-2,TRBV12-3/TRBV12-4,ASSRPGTGTGELF
TRBJ2-7,TRBV11-2,ASSTGTGPYEQY
TRBJ2-7,TRBV14,ASSPPGRTITYEQY
TRBJ2-7,TRBV20-1,SVPKGSYEQY
TRBJ2-1,TRBV10-2,ATGLAGNEQF
TRBJ1-2,TRBV20-1,SARRQYREGYT
TRBJ2-7,TRBV5-1,ASSYLGESYEQY
TRBJ1-1,TRBV7-9,ASSLVPENTEAF
TRBJ2-1,TRBV5-5,ASSLATRPVEQF
TRBJ2-5,TRBV30,ACGQQTQY
TRBJ2-1,TRBV7-9,ASSLGQGNDEQF
TRBJ1-3,TRBV13,ASRYEGGRGGNTIY
TRBJ2-7,TRBV3-1,ASSQVEAYEQY
TRBJ2-7,TRBV18,ASSPPSGFPYEQY
TRBJ1-1,TRBV18,ASYGDTEAF
TRBJ2-1,TRBV4-1,ASSQEEGSRREQF
TRBJ2-6,TRBV29-1,SVDTGAGANVLT
TRBJ2-1,TRBV5-4,ASSATPSGEQF
TRBJ2-1,TRBV11-1,ASSLDTGSYNEQF
TRBJ2-1,TRBV29-1,SADARDRGTYNEQF
TRBJ2-5,TRBV27,ASSFLGSKGETQY
TRBJ2-6,TRBV7-9,ASSAGRAGANVLT
TRBJ2-3,TRBV7-8,ASSFPNRRDDTQY
TRBJ2-1,TRBV7-9,ASSLASYNEQF